This T cell receptor (beta chain) is from a study of T cells in women clearing cervical HPV infection. Study results and limitations: Effector/memory and HPV-specific T cells were not isolated, and association timing is unknown.

V trimming: 6 bases; J trimming: 1 base; junction bases outside the gene matches: 2. This CDR3 is built from 14 residues. Germline CDR1 LNHDA, CDR2 SQIVND (reference sequence). Sequenced by immunoSEQ multiplex PCR; TCRdb stores in-frame clones only, minus some. Its listing shows over 30,000 clones. Comment on this clone: Its antigen is currently unknown. The CDR3 end is not reached by the read, which stops 3 residues before it; the germline J gene fills it in.

This chain links TRBV19 with TRBJ1-1; the match to TRBD1 covers 10 bases. Sequencing input: blood buffy coat. The source of this sequence is a woman aged 18 to 75 with a cervical HPV16 infection that either progressed to CIN3+ or cleared (not recorded which). CDR3 DNA, as far as it was read: TGTGCCAGTAGCCGGGACAGGGGGAACACTGAA. Translation: CASSRDRGNTE. The whole CDR3 reads CASSRDRGNTEAFF.